This passage covers 32 T cell receptor beta chains from one sample sequenced in a study of T cells after yellow fever vaccination. TCRdb independently ran MiXCR on the 5' RACE reads; one entry per CDR3 protein. This table holds 50,000 or so distinct CDR3 sequences, roughly 7.3% found once. The sample consisted of CD8+ T cells sorted from PBMCs, taken roughly 15 days after the first yellow fever vaccination. These receptors originate from a man between 18 and 29 years old who received the YFV17D yellow fever vaccine.

This clonotype has at least ten counts. V and J are TRBV9 and TRBJ2-1; D assignment may be TRBD1 or TRBD2 (6 bases each). V lost 3 bases and J 4 bases, leaving 17 bases between the germline ends. CDR3 length: 16 residues. Germline-derived CDR1 and CDR2 are SGDLS and YYNGEE. Written as DNA, the CDR3 is TGTGCCAGCAGCGGGAGGGTGAGGGGGACATACAATGAGCAGTTCTTC. It specifies CASSGRVRGTYNEQFF.

This clonotype was seen many times. This chain links TRBV4-3 with TRBJ2-1; weak D call: TRBD2 (5 bases). Per the germline V gene, CDR1 is LGHNA and CDR2 is YSLEER. V was trimmed by 0 bases and J by 10 bases, leaving 10 bases between them. The CDR3 length is 13 residues. Written as DNA, the CDR3 is TGCGCCAGCAGCCAAGACGGGATACGGGAGCAGTTCTTC. Amino acid sequence: CASSQDGIREQFF.

This clonotype was recorded a few times. This rearrangement joins TRBV27 to TRBJ2-2; D may be TRBD1 or TRBD2 (5 bases each). Germline V gene sequence: CDR1 MNHEY, CDR2 SMNVEV (reference sequence). With 5 bases removed from V and 2 bases from J, the gap between germline ends came to 9 bases. CDR3 length: 14 amino acids. The CDR3 loop is CASSPGANTGELFF. CDR3 nucleotides: TGTGCCAGCAGTCCCGGGGCAAACACCGGGGAGCTGTTTTTT.

As to this clonotype: One junction end disagrees with the germline gene, perhaps due to a read error. The CDR3 region is CSSSVGAASNINEQFF. As DNA, the CDR3 is TGTTCCAGCAGCGTAGGGGCGGCATCCAACATCAATGAGCAGTTCTTC. The rearrangement links TRBV9 to TRBJ2-1; D might be TRBD1 (5 bases). Germline V lookup: CDR1 SGDLS, CDR2 YYNGEE. The CDR3 contains 16 residues. The full variable domain, its missing parts supplied by reference TRBV9 and TRBJ2-1, is DSGVTQTPKHLITATGQRVTLRCSPRSGDLSVYWYQQSLDQGLQFLIQYYNGEERAKGNILERFSAQQFPDLHSELNLSSLELGDSALYFCSSSVGAASNINEQFFGPGTRLTVL.

On this clonotype itself: This may arise from a read error, as a much more abundant clone is one base away. The rearrangement links TRBV28 to TRBJ2-1, with 12 nucleotides matching TRBD1. Germline values: CDR1 MDHEN, CDR2 SYDVKM. This CDR3 contains 18 residues. The CDR3 here is CASSRSRDRGLFWNEQLF. In nucleotides, the CDR3 is TGTGCCAGCAGTCGATCCCGGGACAGGGGGCTTTTTTGGAATGAGCAGCTCTTC.

This clonotype was found many times. The chain uses TRBV12-3 or TRBV12-4 and TRBJ2-3; tentatively, D is TRBD2 (5 bases). The V end lost 6 bases, the J end lost 3 bases, and 16 bases lay between the germline ends. CDR3 size: 15 residues. CDR3 residues: CASRLVRSMTDTQYF. CDR3 sequence (DNA): TGTGCCAGCAGACTAGTACGTAGTATGACAGATACGCAGTATTTT.

This sequence joins TRBV29-1 and TRBJ2-5; D unresolved. The V gene's germline CDR1 is SQVTM and CDR2 ANQGSEA. The CDR3 is made up of 10 amino acids. With 5 bases removed from V and 5 bases from J, the gap between germline ends came to 6 bases. The CDR3 sequence: CSVLRETQYF. The CDR3 DNA sequence: TGCAGCGTTCTCCGGGAGACCCAGTACTTC.

This clonotype was seen repeatedly, ten times or more. The V call is TRBV29-1, the J call TRBJ2-1; TRBD1 agrees at 8 bases. After removal of 6 bases from V and 3 bases from J, the junction contained 7 bases not matched to a gene. Looked up from germline, CDR1 is SQVTM and CDR2 is ANQGSEA. The CDR3 is made up of 14 amino acids. The CDR3 loop reads CSVGNRGDYNEQFF. The CDR3 nucleotides read TGCAGCGTCGGGAACAGGGGGGACTACAATGAGCAGTTCTTC.

The chain is built from TRBV28 and TRBJ1-1, with D unresolved. Trimming removed 6 bases from V and 0 bases from J, with 11 bases in between. Germline assignment: CDR1 MDHEN and CDR2 SYDVKM. The CDR3 sequence is 14 residues long. CDR3 nucleotides: TGTGCCAGCAGCCCGGCGTACTTGAACACTGAAGCTTTCTTT. The encoded protein is CASSPAYLNTEAFF.

This clonotype has at least ten counts. This rearrangement joins TRBV3-1 to TRBJ2-3; D is unclear. Trimming took 3 bases from V and 1 from J, leaving 2 bases between them. The CDR3 consists of 12 residues. Germline loops: CDR1 LGHDT, CDR2 YNNKEL (reference sequence). In DNA form, the CDR3 reads TGTGCCAGCAGCCAGGGCACAGATACGCAGTATTTT. This codes for CASSQGTDTQYF.

There are many counts of this clonotype. This chain uses TRBV7-9 with TRBJ1-5; D might be TRBD1 (5 bases). Germline V gene data show CDR1 as SEHNR and CDR2 as FQNEAQ (reference sequence). V was cut by 1 base and J by 3 bases, with 7 bases left in between. The CDR3 totals 14 residues. CDR3 DNA: TGTGCCAGCAGCTTAGAGGACACCAATCAGCCCCAGCATTTT. It translates to CASSLEDTNQPQHF.

Many counts were recorded for this clonotype. The V gene is TRBV15, the J gene TRBJ2-2, with D unclear. The CDR3 spans 13 residues. Germline V lookup: CDR1 LNHNV, CDR2 YYDKDF (reference sequence). Trimming stripped 0 bases from V and 7 bases from J, with 6 bases between. Here the CDR3 reads CATSRESLGELFF. CDR3 DNA sequence: TGTGCCACCAGCAGAGAAAGCCTCGGGGAGCTGTTTTTT.

In its sample, this clonotype was seen once. The chain has TRBV7-9 and TRBJ1-6; no definite D call. This CDR3 region has 12 residues. Germline CDR1 and CDR2: SEHNR and FQNEAQ (reference sequence). The V gene lost 6 bases and the J gene lost 10 bases, with 10 bases spanning the gap. CDR3 loop: CASRAGRSPLHF. CDR3 nucleotide sequence: TGTGCCAGCAGGGCTGGGAGATCACCCCTCCACTTT.

At least ten counts were recorded for this clonotype. The V and J genes are TRBV18 and TRBJ2-5, with TRBD1 matching over 11 bases. The CDR3 is 15 amino acids. Trimming removed 3 bases from V and 7 bases from J; junction bases left unmatched: 7. Germline loops: CDR1 KGHSH, CDR2 LQKENI. CDR3 loop: CASSPDRGPHGTQYF. The CDR3 DNA sequence: TGTGCCAGCTCACCGGACAGGGGGCCGCATGGGACCCAGTACTTC. The full variable domain, in which reference TRBV18 and TRBJ2-5 provide the parts outside the CDR3, is NAGVMQNPRHLVRRRGQEARLRCSPMKGHSHVYWYRQLPEEGLKFMVYLQKENIIDESGMPKERFSAEFPKEGPSILRIQQVVRGDSAAYFCASSPDRGPHGTQYFGPGTRLLVL.

This clonotype came up a few times. The gene calls are TRBV19 and TRBJ1-1; tentatively, D is TRBD1 (5 bases). CDR1 is LNHDA and CDR2 is SQIVND in the germline V gene (reference sequence). Trimming removed 6 bases from V and 4 bases from J, with 18 bases in between. The CDR3 totals 15 residues. CDR3 amino acids: CASSRDGQSGTEAFF. The CDR3 bases are TGTGCCAGTAGCCGGGACGGCCAATCGGGCACTGAAGCTTTCTTT.

This clonotype was seen ten or more times. This sequence joins TRBV27 and TRBJ1-6; 7 bases are shared with TRBD1. The CDR3 sequence is 14 residues long. The V gene's germline CDR1 is MNHEY and CDR2 SMNVEV (reference sequence). With 10 bases clipped from V and 7 bases from J, the junction kept 10 bases outside the gene matches. The DNA for the CDR3 is TGTGCCACGAGACAGGGAATAAAAAATTCACCCCTCCACTTT. Amino acids: CATRQGIKNSPLHF.

This clonotype was found many times. The rearrangement links TRBV7-3 to TRBJ1-1; D is uncertain. CDR1 is SGHTA and CDR2 is FQGTGA in the germline V gene. V was shortened by 4 bases and J by 4 bases, with 10 bases between the two germline ends. The CDR3 is 13 residues long. The CDR3 nucleotides are TGTGCCAGCAGCTCCAGAGGCAGCACTGAAGCTTTCTTT. It translates to CASSSRGSTEAFF.

This clonotype was observed at least ten times. This chain joins TRBV20-1 and TRBJ1-1, with D tentatively TRBD1 (6 bases). The CDR3 is made up of 16 amino acids. Trimming cost V 0 bases and J 11 bases, with 25 bases left between them. Germline V gene data show CDR1 as DFQATT and CDR2 as SNEGSKA (reference sequence). The chain's CDR3 is CSARELGAGGDLWAFF. In DNA, the CDR3 is TGCAGTGCTAGAGAACTGGGGGCAGGAGGCGATTTGTGGGCTTTCTTT.

This clonotype was observed at least ten times. The rearrangement uses TRBV9 and TRBJ1-6; D is uncertain. V lost 4 bases and J lost 4, with 15 bases in between. This CDR3 has 16 residues. Germline values: CDR1 SGDLS, CDR2 YYNGEE. The CDR3 here is CASSPGEQPYNSPLHF. The CDR3 nucleotides read TGTGCCAGCAGCCCCGGGGAACAGCCATATAATTCACCCCTCCACTTT.

Many counts were recorded for this clonotype. The gene calls are TRBV27 and TRBJ1-5; D not resolved. Germline-derived CDR1 and CDR2 are MNHEY and SMNVEV (reference sequence). Between the trimmed V and J ends, which lost 3 bases and 7 bases, there was a span of 13 bases. The CDR3 is made up of 14 amino acids. The CDR3 nucleotides are TGTGCCAGCAGTTTTAAGGGCTTCGGGCAGCCCCAGCATTTT. Residues: CASSFKGFGQPQHF.

The chain is built from TRBV27 and TRBJ1-3; D is undetermined. Germline CDR1 reads MNHEY; CDR2 reads SMNVEV (reference sequence). V lost 9 bases and J 4 bases, leaving 7 bases between the germline ends. The CDR3 runs 11 residues. The DNA of the CDR3 is TGTGCCAGTGCCGAAGGAAACACCATATATTTT. Its translation is CASAEGNTIYF.

The chain recombines TRBV4-2 with TRBJ2-1; D uncertain. The CDR3 sequence is 15 residues long. V was clipped by 4 bases and J by 5 bases, with 15 bases between them. CDR1 LGHNA and CDR2 YNFKEQ come from the germline V gene. CDR3 DNA: TGTGCCAGCAGCCCGAAGTGGGCCTCGCACAATGAGCAGTTCTTC. This gives the protein CASSPKWASHNEQFF.

This clonotype was seen at least ten times. The genes are TRBV7-9 and TRBJ1-2, with D unclear. V gave up 5 bases and J gave up 8 bases, with 15 bases separating them. This CDR3 contains 13 residues. In germline, CDR1 is SEHNR, CDR2 FQNEAQ (reference sequence). In DNA, the CDR3 is TGTGCCAGCAGCCAAGCCACAGCTACGGGCTACACCTTC. It translates to CASSQATATGYTF.

This clonotype was recorded at least ten times. V and J are TRBV7-9 and TRBJ2-7; tentative D call: TRBD1 (6 bases). The length of the CDR3 is 16 residues. V shed 4 bases and J shed 0 bases, with 16 bases lying between them. The germline V gene has CDR1 SEHNR and CDR2 FQNEAQ (reference sequence). CDR3 residues: CASSSMGDRLSYEQYF. The CDR3 DNA sequence: TGTGCCAGCAGCTCAATGGGAGACAGGCTCTCCTACGAGCAGTACTTC.

The chain recombines TRBV5-6 with TRBJ1-6; D ambiguous. There are 12 residues in the CDR3. Trimming took off 0 bases at V and 10 bases at J, with 5 bases between the two ends. Germline CDR1 and CDR2: SGHDT and YYEEEE. The CDR3 here is CASSLARSPLHF. The CDR3 bases are TGTGCCAGCAGCTTGGCCCGCTCACCCCTCCACTTT. Full variable domain (outside the CDR3, taken from reference TRBV5-6 and TRBJ1-6): DAGVTQSPTHLIKTRGQQVTLRCSPKSGHDTVSWYQQALGQGPQFIFQYYEEEERQRGNFPDRFSGHQFPNYSSELNVNALLLGDSALYLCASSLARSPLHFGNGTRLTVT.

The sample holds many counts of this clonotype. J is TRBJ2-5 and V is TRBV29-1; 7 bases match TRBD1. The CDR3 spans 14 residues. V lost 4 bases to trimming and J lost 5 bases; unmatched junction nucleotides: 10. Germline-derived CDR1 and CDR2 are SQVTM and ANQGSEA. CDR3 in amino acids: CSVGPRDREETQYF. DNA of the CDR3: TGCAGCGTTGGCCCCAGAGACAGGGAGGAGACCCAGTACTTC.

The sample holds many counts of this clonotype. The DNA of the CDR3 is TGCGCCAGCAGCTTGGGAAGGGGAGCCGAGCAGTACTTC. Translated, it gives CASSLGRGAEQYF. The chain has TRBV5-1 and TRBJ2-7; D may match TRBD1 or TRBD2 (5 bases each). Trimming stripped 0 bases from V and 6 bases from J, with 10 bases between. The CDR3 has 13 amino acids. From germline, CDR1 is SGHRS and CDR2 YFSETQ.

This clonotype was seen at least ten times. V and J are TRBV12-3 or TRBV12-4 and TRBJ2-5; D is undetermined. CDR3 length equals 14 residues. Trimming removed 3 bases at V and 2 bases at J, with 10 bases between. CDR3 in amino acids: CASSLDRVQETQYF. The DNA of the CDR3 is TGTGCCAGCAGTTTGGATAGGGTTCAAGAGACCCAGTACTTC.

This clonotype was observed at least ten times. The V and J genes are TRBV2 and TRBJ1-2; D gene ambiguous. From germline, CDR1 is SNHLY and CDR2 FYNNEI. The CDR3 is made up of 15 amino acids. The ends were cut back, 4 bases at V and 8 bases at J, with 20 bases in the middle. This chain's CDR3 is CASSGPLAQGWGYTF. The CDR3 DNA reads TGTGCCAGCAGTGGACCCCTTGCACAAGGTTGGGGCTACACCTTC.

This clonotype occurred many times. This chain uses TRBV14 with TRBJ1-6; D gene unclear. V gave up 5 bases and J gave up 5 bases, with 19 bases separating them. The CDR3 loop spans 17 amino acids. Germline values: CDR1 SGHDN, CDR2 FVKESK. The CDR3 bases are TGTGCCAGCAGCACGTTGTATAGGGAGTCGAATAATTCACCCCTCCACTTT. Protein: CASSTLYRESNNSPLHF.

The table lists this clonotype with many counts. The junction departs from the called germline gene at one end, perhaps through a read error. The chain carries TRBV4-1 and TRBJ1-4; 8 bases are a match to TRBD1. The CDR3 length is 15 residues. Germline V gene sequence: CDR1 MGHRA, CDR2 YSYEKL. The CDR3 DNA is TGCGCCAGCAGCCAGCAGACAGGGGAAGGTGAAAAAATGTTTTTT. It translates to CASSQQTGEGEKMFF.

Many counts were recorded for this clonotype. This rearrangement joins TRBV18 to TRBJ1-5; D uncertain. CDR3 length equals 16 residues. V dropped 3 bases and J dropped 0 bases, with 12 bases sitting between them. CDR1 KGHSH and CDR2 LQKENI come from the germline V gene. CDR3 region: CASSPSGRYSNQPQHF. The CDR3, as DNA: TGTGCCAGCTCACCCTCCGGACGGTATAGCAATCAGCCCCAGCATTTT.